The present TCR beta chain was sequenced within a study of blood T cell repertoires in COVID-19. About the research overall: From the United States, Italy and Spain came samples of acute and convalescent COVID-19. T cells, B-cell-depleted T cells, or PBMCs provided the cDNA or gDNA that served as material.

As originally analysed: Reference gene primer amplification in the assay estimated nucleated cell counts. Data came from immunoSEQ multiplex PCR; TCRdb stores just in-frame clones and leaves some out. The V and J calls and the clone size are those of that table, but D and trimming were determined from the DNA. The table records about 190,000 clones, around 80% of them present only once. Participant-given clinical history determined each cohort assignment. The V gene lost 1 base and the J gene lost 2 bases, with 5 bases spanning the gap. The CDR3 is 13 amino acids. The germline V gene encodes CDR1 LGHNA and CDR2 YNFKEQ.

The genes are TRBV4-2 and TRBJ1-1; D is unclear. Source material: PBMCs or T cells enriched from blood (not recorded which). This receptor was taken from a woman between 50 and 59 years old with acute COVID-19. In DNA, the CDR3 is TGTGCCAGCAGCCAAGCAGTTAACACTGAAGCTTTCTTT. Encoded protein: CASSQAVNTEAFF.